What follows are 11 T cell receptor beta chains derived from one specimen sequenced in a study of shared clonotypes between healthy human individuals. The assay was immunoSEQ multiplex PCR, and TCRdb's table has in-frame clones only and misses some. The sample shows some 490,000 clones, approximately 81% of them seen only once. Source material: PBMCs. These receptors were collected from a woman between 40 and 50 years old in good health. Some clones in this sample may be carry-over from other donors' samples.

The V gene is TRBV4-2, the J gene TRBJ2-7; D may match TRBD1 or TRBD2 (5 bases each). Germline CDR1 and CDR2: LGHNA and YNFKEQ. The CDR3 totals 16 residues. The V end lost 0 bases, the J end lost 2 bases, and 14 bases lay between the germline ends. CDR3 sequence (DNA): TGTGCCAGCAGCCAAGATGGGGGAGTACCCCCCTACGAGCAGTACTTC. It yields the protein CASSQDGGVPPYEQYF.

With respect to this clone: A far larger clone is one nucleotide away, so this likely arose from a read error. CDR3 bases: TGTGCCAGTAGTCCGCAGTGCCGCAACTATGGCTACACCTTC. Amino acids: CASSPQCRNYGYTF. This chain uses TRBV19 with TRBJ1-2; D not certain. Trimming removed 5 bases from V and 2 bases from J, with 12 bases in between. This CDR3 comprises 14 residues. Germline lookup yields CDR1 LNHDA and CDR2 SQIVND (reference sequence).

The V call is TRBV7-9, the J call TRBJ2-7; the match to TRBD2 covers 7 bases. The CDR3 is 13 amino acids. Germline CDR1 is SEHNR and CDR2 is FQNEAQ (reference sequence). The junction had 10 bases not matched to a gene; V was cut back by 8 bases and J by 6 bases. The CDR3 spells CASGPGGGLEQYF. The CDR3 DNA follows: TGTGCCAGCGGCCCGGGAGGAGGTCTCGAGCAGTACTTC.

V and J are TRBV19 and TRBJ1-1; tentatively, D is TRBD1 (5 bases). Germline CDR1 is LNHDA and CDR2 is SQIVND (reference sequence). V gave up 6 bases and J gave up 3 bases, with 14 bases separating them. The CDR3 contains 14 residues. The CDR3, as DNA: TGTGCCAGTAGCACTACAGGCCGAGACACTGAAGCTTTCTTT. As protein: CASSTTGRDTEAFF.

The chain recombines TRBV5-6 with TRBJ1-1, with 7 bases aligning to TRBD1. Germline V gives CDR1 SGHDT, CDR2 YYEEEE. V trimming: 4 bases; J trimming: 4 bases; junction bases outside the gene matches: 10. The CDR3 covers 15 residues. Written as DNA, the CDR3 is TGTGCCAGCAGCGGGAACAGGGGCAGGGGCACTGAAGCTTTCTTT. It translates to CASSGNRGRGTEAFF.

This sequence joins TRBV5-6 and TRBJ2-7; 7 bases line up with TRBD1. CDR1 and CDR2 (germline): SGHDT, YYEEEE. This CDR3 contains 15 residues. J was trimmed by 5 bases and V by 3 bases; bases with no gene match: 11. The CDR3 spells CASSSFLDRAHEQYF. Written as DNA, the CDR3 is TGTGCCAGCAGCTCTTTTCTCGACAGGGCCCACGAGCAGTACTTC.

Points on this clone: Only one base separates this from a far larger clonotype, so it likely reflects a read error. The chain combines TRBV29-1 with TRBJ1-2, with D possibly TRBD1 on 5 matching bases. Looked up from germline, CDR1 is SQVTM and CDR2 is ANQGSEA. The CDR3 has 14 amino acids. The CDR3 DNA reads TGCAGCGTTGAGGATGAGGGGAATAACTATTGCTACACCTTC. It encodes CSVEDEGNNYCYTF.

For this clone: A much bigger clone sits one base away, suggesting this may be a read error. The chain is built from TRBV20-1 and TRBJ2-1; TRBD2 matches at 7 bases. The CDR3 is 11 residues long. Germline V gives CDR1 DFQATT, CDR2 SNEGSKA (reference sequence). For the CDR3, the DNA is TGCAGTACTAGAGGCGGGAGCGTGCAGTTCTTC. Protein sequence: CSTRGGSVQFF.

J is TRBJ2-1 and V is TRBV30; 7 bases line up with TRBD1. Germline CDR1 is GTSNPN and CDR2 is SVGIG (reference sequence). V lost 5 bases to trimming and J lost 0 bases; unmatched junction nucleotides: 7. CDR3 length equals 15 residues. The CDR3 spells CAWAGGRGSYNEQFF. The CDR3 coding sequence is TGTGCCTGGGCAGGGGGTAGAGGCTCCTACAATGAGCAGTTCTTC.

The chain links TRBV5-1 to TRBJ2-4, with 8 bases aligning to TRBD1. J lost 2 bases, V lost 5 bases, and 12 bases had no gene match. CDR1 and CDR2 (germline): SGHRS, YFSETQ. The CDR3 covers 17 residues. Here the CDR3 reads CASSNDRGSYTKNIQYF. The CDR3 DNA is TGCGCCAGCAGTAACGACAGGGGCTCCTACACCAAAAACATTCAGTACTTC.

This sequence joins TRBV2 and TRBJ1-1; a weak D match, TRBD1 (6 bases). With 7 bases removed from V and 3 bases from J, the gap between germline ends came to 15 bases. Germline V gives CDR1 SNHLY, CDR2 FYNNEI. CDR3 length: 14 amino acids. The CDR3 spells CASTETGFDTEAFF. CDR3 sequence (DNA): TGTGCCAGCACCGAAACAGGGTTCGACACTGAAGCTTTCTTT.